These 14 T cell receptor beta chains came from one sample sequenced in a study of HIV-infected children after antiretroviral therapy interruption. Regarding treatment: PENTA 11 planned treatment interruption arm or continuous ART arm. Unique molecular identifiers were included in an RNA-based 3' RACE TCR library. TCRdb independently ran MiXCR on the 3' RACE reads; one entry per CDR3 protein. The sample consists of more than 12,000 distinct CDR3 sequences, more than 3% of them appearing once. Source: CD45RO+ CD8+ T cells from PBMCs, pooled from several time points, taken from a donor given antiretroviral therapy, either interrupted or continuous. Subset given: memory CD8+ CD45RO+ CD45RA- T cells. The receptors here all came from a pool of human donors with HIV.

This clonotype was observed many times. This chain links TRBV18 with TRBJ2-1; D gene ambiguous. Trimming shortened V by 3 bases and J by 6 bases, and 6 bases separated the two germline ends. The CDR3 consists of 12 residues. Germline V gene lookup returns CDR1 KGHSH and CDR2 LQKENI. The CDR3 region is CASSPPANEQFF. CDR3 DNA sequence: TGTGCCAGCTCACCCCCGGCCAATGAGCAGTTCTTC.

This clonotype appeared many times. This sequence joins TRBV4-1 and TRBJ2-1; possible D gene TRBD1, 6 bases. Between the trimmed V and J ends, which lost 4 bases and 8 bases, there was a span of 12 bases. Per germline, CDR1 MGHRA and CDR2 YSYEKL. The CDR3 is 13 residues long. CDR3 DNA: TGCGCCAGCAGCCTATACAGGGTGGATGAGCAGTTCTTC. Its translation is CASSLYRVDEQFF.

This clonotype was counted ten times or more. The V call is TRBV28, the J call TRBJ2-3; D is uncertain. CDR1 is MDHEN and CDR2 is SYDVKM in the germline V gene. V was trimmed by 6 bases and J by 2 bases, leaving 18 bases between them. The CDR3 is 16 residues long. DNA for the CDR3: TGTGCCAGCAGACCATTAGACAATCTAAACACAGATACGCAGTATTTT. Translated: CASRPLDNLNTDTQYF.

This clonotype is medium-sized (0.01 to 0.1%) within its sample. The chain couples TRBV28 to TRBJ2-7, with 8 bases fitting TRBD1. This CDR3 comprises 15 residues. Trimming at V came to 6 bases and at J to 3 bases, leaving 10 bases not matched to a gene. Germline V gene lookup returns CDR1 MDHEN and CDR2 SYDVKM. CDR3 sequence (DNA): TGTGCCAGCAGATCAACCGGGACAGGAGACTACGAGCAGTACTTC. Protein sequence: CASRSTGTGDYEQYF. The full variable domain, with the rest looked up from reference TRBV28 and TRBJ2-7, is DVKVTQSSRYLVKRTGEKVFLECVQDMDHENMFWYRQDPGLGLRLIYFSYDVKMKEKGDIPEGYSVSREKKERFSLILESASTNQTSMYLCASRSTGTGDYEQYFGPGTRLTVT.

This clonotype was counted at least ten times. The chain carries TRBV6-5 and TRBJ2-6; D is ambiguous. The CDR3 is made up of 17 amino acids. In germline, CDR1 is MNHEY, CDR2 SVGAGI. Trimming shortened V by 7 bases and J by 0 bases, and 16 bases separated the two germline ends. In nucleotides, the CDR3 is TGTGCCAGCAAGTTGGATATGCAAGACTCTGGGGCCAACGTCCTGACTTTC. Translated, it gives CASKLDMQDSGANVLTF.

This clonotype has at least ten counts. V and J are TRBV13 and TRBJ2-7, with D possibly being TRBD2 (6 bases). The germline V and J ends were trimmed by 5 bases and 3 bases, with 14 bases remaining between them. This CDR3 comprises 14 residues. Germline CDR1 reads PRHDT; CDR2 reads FYEKMQ (reference sequence). The CDR3 sequence: CASSPTAGSYEQYF. CDR3 coding DNA: TGTGCCAGCAGCCCGACCGCGGGGAGCTACGAGCAGTACTTC.

This clonotype was counted at least ten times. The gene calls are TRBV6-5 and TRBJ2-6; perhaps TRBD2 as D (5 bases). This CDR3 comprises 15 residues. Per the germline V gene, CDR1 is MNHEY and CDR2 is SVGAGI. V was pared by 6 bases and J by 2 bases, with 11 bases between. For the CDR3, the DNA is TGTGCCAGCAGCCACGGGGAGCCTGGGGCCAACGTCCTGACTTTC. Translation gives CASSHGEPGANVLTF.

In its sample, this clonotype was seen many times. V usage is TRBV5-5 and J usage is TRBJ1-5; 8 bases are a match to TRBD1. V shed 0 bases, J shed 9 bases, and the junction held 11 bases outside the gene matches. Germline CDR1 SGHKS, CDR2 YYEKEE (reference sequence). The CDR3 sequence is 16 residues long. The CDR3 region is CASSLGQGATSGPQHF. DNA for the CDR3: TGTGCCAGCAGCTTGGGGCAGGGGGCGACCTCTGGGCCCCAGCATTTT.

This clonotype is classed as medium-sized (0.01 to 0.1%). This chain links TRBV6-2 or TRBV6-3 with TRBJ2-3; TRBD2 aligns across 10 bases. The CDR3 runs 14 residues. Germline assignment: CDR1 MNHEY and CDR2 SVGEGT. V shed 5 bases and J 2 bases; nucleotides not matched to a gene: 1. The CDR3 DNA reads as TGTGCCAGCAGTCTAGCGGGGGACACAGATACGCAGTATTTT. It encodes CASSLAGDTDTQYF.

This clonotype has at least ten counts. This sequence joins TRBV28 and TRBJ2-7, with D uncertain. Germline V CDR1 and CDR2: MDHEN, SYDVKM. The germline V and J ends were trimmed by 10 bases and 5 bases, with 12 bases remaining between them. The CDR3 runs to 11 residues. The CDR3: CATSVGNEQYF. In nucleotides, the CDR3 is TGTGCCACCTCGGTGGGAAACGAGCAGTACTTC. Using reference TRBV28 and TRBJ2-7 for the parts outside the CDR3, the full variable domain is DVKVTQSSRYLVKRTGEKVFLECVQDMDHENMFWYRQDPGLGLRLIYFSYDVKMKEKGDIPEGYSVSREKKERFSLILESASTNQTSMYLCATSVGNEQYFGPGTRLTVT.

Many counts were recorded for this clonotype. This sequence joins TRBV2 and TRBJ2-1; D unresolved. V was shortened by 5 bases and J by 4 bases, with 15 bases between the two germline ends. The CDR3 is 15 residues long. Looked up from germline, CDR1 is SNHLY and CDR2 is FYNNEI. The CDR3 nucleotides are TGTGCCAGCAGTCTTACCACACCGGAGTACAATGAGCAGTTCTTC. Amino acid sequence: CASSLTTPEYNEQFF.

At least ten counts were recorded for this clonotype. The chain is built from TRBV27 and TRBJ2-6; 7 bases agree with TRBD1. Germline assignment: CDR1 MNHEY and CDR2 SMNVEV (reference sequence). The CDR3 runs 17 residues. V shed 5 bases and J 0 bases; nucleotides not matched to a gene: 7. As DNA, the CDR3 is TGTGCCAGCAGTCCCGACAGGGCTGTCTCTGGGGCCAACGTCCTGACTTTC. Translating gives CASSPDRAVSGANVLTF.

Many counts were recorded for this clonotype. The chain is built from TRBV20-1 and TRBJ2-6; TRBD1 or TRBD2 may be the D gene (5 bases each). This CDR3 comprises 15 residues. V dropped 6 bases and J dropped 0 bases, with 12 bases sitting between them. The germline V gene has CDR1 DFQATT and CDR2 SNEGSKA (reference sequence). In DNA form, the CDR3 reads TGCAGTGCAATGGAGGACAACTCTGGGGCCAACGTCCTGACTTTC. Translating gives CSAMEDNSGANVLTF.

This clonotype was seen at least ten times. The chain has TRBV10-2 and TRBJ2-3; D gene ambiguous. The CDR3 extends over 13 amino acids. Germline-derived CDR1 and CDR2 are WSHSY and SAAADI. Between the trimmed V and J ends, which lost 2 bases and 2 bases, there was a span of 5 bases. The CDR3 is CASSEMLTDTQYF. The CDR3, as DNA: TGCGCCAGCAGTGAGATGCTCACAGATACGCAGTATTTT.